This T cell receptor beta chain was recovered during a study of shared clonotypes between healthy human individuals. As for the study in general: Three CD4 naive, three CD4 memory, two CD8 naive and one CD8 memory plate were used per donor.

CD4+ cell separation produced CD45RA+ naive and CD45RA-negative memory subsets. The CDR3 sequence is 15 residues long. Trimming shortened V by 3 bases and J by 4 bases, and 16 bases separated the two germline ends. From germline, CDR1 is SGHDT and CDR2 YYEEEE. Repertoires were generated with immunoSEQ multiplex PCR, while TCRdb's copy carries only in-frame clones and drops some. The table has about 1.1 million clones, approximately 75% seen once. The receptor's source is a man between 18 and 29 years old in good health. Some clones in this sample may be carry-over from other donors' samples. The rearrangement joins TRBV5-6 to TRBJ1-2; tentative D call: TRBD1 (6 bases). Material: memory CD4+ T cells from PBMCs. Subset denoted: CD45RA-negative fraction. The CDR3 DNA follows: TGTGCCAGCAGCTCACGAAACAGGGCCCCCTATGGCTACACCTTC. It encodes CASSSRNRAPYGYTF.